A single sample gave rise to the 5 T cell receptor beta chains below, sequenced in a study of vaccination effects on CD4 cells after COVID-19. Only in-frame clones appear in the TCRdb table, and some are missing; sequencing was by immunoSEQ multiplex PCR. The data hold under 35,000 clones, with 72% observed a single time. Within the ViraFEST assay, antigen-specific CD4+ T cells underwent expansion with viral peptide pools prior to sequencing. CD4+ T cells were isolated after around 10 days of culture. PCR confirmed that the person was infected with SARS-CoV-2 between March and December 2020. Their antigens remain unidentified. Sequencing was performed on CD4+ T cells from PBMCs cultured with a peptide pool, taken before COVID-19 vaccination. These receptors were taken from a human donor who had a prior SARS-CoV-2 infection.

The chain uses TRBV11-2 and TRBJ2-2; TRBD1 matches 8 bases. Germline V CDR1 and CDR2: SGHAT, FQNNGV. The ends lost 4 bases at V and 5 bases at J; junction bases unmatched: 6. The CDR3 runs to 15 residues. CDR3 coding DNA: TGTGCCAGCAGCTCGGGGACAGGAGGGACCGGGGAGCTGTTTTTT. The encoded protein is CASSSGTGGTGELFF.

CDR3 sequence reads: CASSQVAGKLFF. CDR3 nucleotides: TGCGCCAGCAGCCAAGTAGCCGGAAAACTGTTTTTT. The chain employs TRBV4-1 and TRBJ1-4, with unresolved D. Trimming stripped 1 base from V and 10 bases from J, with 7 bases between. This CDR3 comprises 12 residues. Germline CDR1 reads MGHRA; CDR2 reads YSYEKL.

J is TRBJ2-1 and V is TRBV4-3; unclear D gene. V shed 0 bases and J shed 4 bases, with 7 bases lying between them. Per germline, CDR1 LGHNA and CDR2 YSLEER. CDR3 length: 14 residues. The CDR3 sequence is CASSQETLYNEQFF. The CDR3 DNA is TGCGCCAGCAGCCAAGAGACACTTTACAATGAGCAGTTCTTC.

The rearrangement uses TRBV2 and TRBJ1-2, with 7 positions matching TRBD1. The germline V gene has CDR1 SNHLY and CDR2 FYNNEI. With 6 bases clipped from V and 2 bases from J, the junction kept 6 bases outside the gene matches. CDR3 length: 14 residues. CDR3 region: CASRLRDSNYGYTF. The CDR3 coding sequence is TGTGCCAGCAGGCTCCGGGACAGCAACTATGGCTACACCTTC.

This chain connects TRBV10-3 to TRBJ2-7; 9 positions match TRBD1. Trimming took 2 bases from V and 5 from J; bases not matched to a gene: 7. The germline CDR1 and CDR2 sequences are ENHRY and SYGVKD. This CDR3 contains 15 residues. In DNA form, the CDR3 reads TGTGCCATCAGTGAGCGGGGGACAGGGATCGACGAGCAGTACTTC. It translates to CAISERGTGIDEQYF.